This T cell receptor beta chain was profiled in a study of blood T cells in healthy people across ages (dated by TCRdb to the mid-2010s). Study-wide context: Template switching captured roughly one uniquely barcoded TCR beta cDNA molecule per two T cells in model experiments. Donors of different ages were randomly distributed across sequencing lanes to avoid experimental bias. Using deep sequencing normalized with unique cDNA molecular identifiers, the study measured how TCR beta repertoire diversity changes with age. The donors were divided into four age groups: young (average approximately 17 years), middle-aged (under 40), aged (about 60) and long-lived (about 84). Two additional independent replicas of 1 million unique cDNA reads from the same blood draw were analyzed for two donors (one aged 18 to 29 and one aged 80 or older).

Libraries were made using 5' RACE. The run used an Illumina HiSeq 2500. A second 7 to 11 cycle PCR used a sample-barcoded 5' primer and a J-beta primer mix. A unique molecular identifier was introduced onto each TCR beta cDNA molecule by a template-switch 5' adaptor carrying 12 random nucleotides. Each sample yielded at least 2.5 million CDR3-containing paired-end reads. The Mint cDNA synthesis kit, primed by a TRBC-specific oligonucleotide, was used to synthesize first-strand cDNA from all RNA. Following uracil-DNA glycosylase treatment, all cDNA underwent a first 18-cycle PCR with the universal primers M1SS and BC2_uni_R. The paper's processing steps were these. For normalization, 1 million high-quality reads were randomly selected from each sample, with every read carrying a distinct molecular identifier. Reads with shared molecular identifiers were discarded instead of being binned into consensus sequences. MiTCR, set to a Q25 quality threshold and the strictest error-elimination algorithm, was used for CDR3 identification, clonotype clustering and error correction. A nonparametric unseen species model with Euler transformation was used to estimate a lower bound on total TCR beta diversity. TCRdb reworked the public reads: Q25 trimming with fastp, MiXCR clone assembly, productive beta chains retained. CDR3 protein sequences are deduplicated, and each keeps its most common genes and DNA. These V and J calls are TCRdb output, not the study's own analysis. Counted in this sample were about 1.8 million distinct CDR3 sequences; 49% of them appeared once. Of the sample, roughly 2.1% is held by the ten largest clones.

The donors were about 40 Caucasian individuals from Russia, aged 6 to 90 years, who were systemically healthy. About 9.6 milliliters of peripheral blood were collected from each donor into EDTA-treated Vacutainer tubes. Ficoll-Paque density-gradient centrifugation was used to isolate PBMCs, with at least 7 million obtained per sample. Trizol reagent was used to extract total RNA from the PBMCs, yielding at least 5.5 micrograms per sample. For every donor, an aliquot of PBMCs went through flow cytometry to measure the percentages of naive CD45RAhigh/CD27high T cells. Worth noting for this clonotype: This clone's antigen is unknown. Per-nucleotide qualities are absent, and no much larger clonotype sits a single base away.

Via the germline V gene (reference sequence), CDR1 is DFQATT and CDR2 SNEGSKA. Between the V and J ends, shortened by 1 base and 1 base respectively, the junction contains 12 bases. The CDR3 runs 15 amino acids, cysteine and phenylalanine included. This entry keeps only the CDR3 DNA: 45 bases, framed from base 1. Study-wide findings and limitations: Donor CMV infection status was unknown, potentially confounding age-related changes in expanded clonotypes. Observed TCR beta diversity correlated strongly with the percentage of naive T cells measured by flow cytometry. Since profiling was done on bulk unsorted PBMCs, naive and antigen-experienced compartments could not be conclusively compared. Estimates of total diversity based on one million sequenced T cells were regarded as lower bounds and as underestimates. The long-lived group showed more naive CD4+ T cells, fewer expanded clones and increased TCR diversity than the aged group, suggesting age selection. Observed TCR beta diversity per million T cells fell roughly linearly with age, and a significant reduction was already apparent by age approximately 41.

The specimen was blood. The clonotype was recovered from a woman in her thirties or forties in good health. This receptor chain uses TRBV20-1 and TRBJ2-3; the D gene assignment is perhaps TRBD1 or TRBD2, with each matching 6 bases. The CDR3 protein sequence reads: CSARAVRGGTDTQYF. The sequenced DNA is TGCAGTGCTAGAGCCGTGAGGGGGGGCACAGATACGCAGTATTTT.